The 13 T cell receptor beta chains listed next were all sequenced from one sample in a study of PD-1 blockade in classical Hodgkin lymphoma. Here immunoSEQ multiplex PCR was the method, and the copy in TCRdb shows in-frame clones only, minus some. The repertoire holds roughly 60,000 clones, with under 95% as singletons. All trial patients relapsed after autologous stem cell transplantation. The material was peripheral blood mononuclear cells (PBMCs), obtained at baseline. The source of these receptors is a human donor with classical Hodgkin lymphoma.

The V and J genes are TRBV28 and TRBJ2-7; 8 nucleotides line up with TRBD1. Germline CDR1 MDHEN, CDR2 SYDVKM. The V and J ends lost 3 bases and 3 bases, in that order; junction bases with no gene match: 4. The CDR3 spans 14 residues. The CDR3 loop is CASSLGTGYYEQYF. CDR3 DNA sequence: TGTGCCAGCAGTTTGGGGACAGGTTACTACGAGCAGTACTTC.

The genes are TRBV5-4 and TRBJ2-5; the match to TRBD2 covers 10 bases. Germline V gene data show CDR1 as SGHNT and CDR2 as YYREEE (reference sequence). This CDR3 spans 15 amino acids. V dropped 0 bases and J dropped 3; count of bases not matched to a gene: 2. The CDR3 DNA is TGTGCCAGCAGCTTGGCTGGACTAGCGGAAGAGACCCAGTACTTC. Protein: CASSLAGLAEETQYF.

The genes are TRBV27 and TRBJ1-2, with D uncertain. The germline V gene encodes CDR1 MNHEY and CDR2 SMNVEV (reference sequence). This CDR3 comprises 15 residues. The V end lost 0 bases, the J end lost 2 bases, and 10 bases lay between the germline ends. The CDR3 spells CASSLSVGENYGYTF. CDR3 nucleotides: TGTGCCAGCAGTTTATCGGTGGGCGAGAACTATGGCTACACCTTC.

The chain uses TRBV5-4 and TRBJ1-3, with D possibly TRBD1 on 5 matching bases. The CDR3 is 16 amino acids. V lost 0 bases and J 0 bases, leaving 10 bases between the germline ends. CDR1 and CDR2 from the germline V gene are SGHNT and YYREEE (reference sequence). CDR3 amino acids: CASSLVGPDSGNTIYF. The CDR3 DNA is TGTGCCAGCAGCTTGGTGGGACCGGACTCTGGAAACACCATATATTTT.

The CDR3 DNA is TGTGCCAGCAGTCTGTACAGGGTTACTGAAGCTTTCTTT. Translation gives CASSLYRVTEAFF. V gene TRBV27 combines with J gene TRBJ1-1, with D possibly matching TRBD1 (6 bases). Germline V gene data show CDR1 as MNHEY and CDR2 as SMNVEV (reference sequence). This CDR3 is built from 13 residues. The V end was cut by 5 bases, the J end by 5 bases, with 12 bases between.

This CDR3 reads CASSYSGGGAWYEQYF. The CDR3 DNA sequence: TGTGCCAGCAGTTACTCTGGCGGGGGGGCCTGGTACGAGCAGTACTTC. The V call is TRBV6-5, the J call TRBJ2-5; 9 bases match TRBD2. The J call may be mistaken, given a closer DNA end match to TRBJ2-7. The CDR3 extends over 16 amino acids. CDR1 is MNHEY, CDR2 SVGAGI, per germline.

This clone was recorded a few times. At one of its ends the junction is not consistent with the germline gene, which may arise from a read error. This chain connects TRBV7-9 to TRBJ2-7, with no clear D. The length of the CDR3 is 13 residues. Germline-derived CDR1 and CDR2 are SEHNR and FQNEAQ (reference sequence). The CDR3 spells CASTLAASGEQYF. DNA for the CDR3: TGTGCCAGCACCTTAGCTGCGTCCGGAGAGCAGTACTTC.

This chain uses TRBV28 with TRBJ2-7, with D possibly TRBD1 on 5 matching bases. Trimming took 6 bases from V and 2 from J, leaving 8 bases between them. The CDR3 consists of 12 residues. In germline, CDR1 is MDHEN, CDR2 SYDVKM. The CDR3 nucleotides are TGTGCCAGCAGCGGACATCCCTACGAGCAGTACTTC. It specifies CASSGHPYEQYF.

V is TRBV27 and J is TRBJ2-7; D is undetermined. This CDR3 comprises 12 residues. With 5 bases removed from V and 1 base from J, the gap between germline ends came to 6 bases. Germline V lookup: CDR1 MNHEY, CDR2 SMNVEV (reference sequence). CDR3 in DNA: TGTGCCAGCAGTGCCTCTTCCTACGAGCAGTACTTC. Translating gives CASSASSYEQYF.

The chain combines TRBV11-2 with TRBJ2-7; D unresolved. The V gene's germline CDR1 is SGHAT and CDR2 FQNNGV. The CDR3 has 12 residues. Trimming took 4 bases from V and 3 from J, leaving 7 bases between them. The CDR3 sequence: CASSSPDYEQYF. Here the CDR3 DNA reads TGTGCCAGCAGCTCACCAGACTACGAGCAGTACTTC. The entire variable domain, with the rest obtained from reference TRBV11-2 and TRBJ2-7, is as follows: EAGVAQSPRYKIIEKRQSVAFWCNPISGHATLYWYQQILGQGPKLLIQFQNNGVVDDSQLPKDRFSAERLKGVDSTLKIQPAKLEDSAVYLCASSSPDYEQYFGPGTRLTVT.

This chain uses TRBV18 with TRBJ2-3, with TRBD2 identical over 10 bases. The CDR3 consists of 16 residues. CDR1 and CDR2 from the germline V gene are KGHSH and LQKENI. J lost 10 bases, V lost 6 bases, and 16 bases had no gene match. The CDR3 DNA sequence: TGTGCCAGCTCTCCGGGGCTAGCGGGAGAAGAAAGGGCGCAGTATTTT. It specifies CASSPGLAGEERAQYF.

The rearrangement uses TRBV7-2 and TRBJ2-5; D is possibly TRBD1 (7 bases). This CDR3 has 15 amino acids. V gave up 4 bases and J gave up 4 bases, with 16 bases separating them. Germline V gene data show CDR1 as SGHTA and CDR2 as FQGNSA. The CDR3 nucleotides read TGTGCCAGCAGCTCCACAGGGGCGGGACGAGAGACCCAGTACTTC. Its protein product is CASSSTGAGRETQYF.

V and J are TRBV5-4 and TRBJ2-2; D ambiguous. With 0 bases removed from V and 6 bases from J, the gap between germline ends came to 6 bases. CDR3 length: 13 residues. Germline-derived CDR1 and CDR2 are SGHNT and YYREEE (reference sequence). CDR3 sequence reads: CASSLGQPGELFF. CDR3 DNA: TGTGCCAGCAGCTTGGGCCAGCCCGGGGAGCTGTTTTTT.